This T cell receptor beta chain was sequenced during a study of blood T cell repertoires in COVID-19. As for the study in general: Samples came from the United States, Italy and Spain, spanning acute and convalescent COVID-19. The analysed material was cDNA or gDNA that came from T cells, B-cell-depleted T cells, or PBMCs.

Patients at the Seattle site were enrolled during active infection and followed longitudinally. In the original processing: Amplification from reference gene primers served as the basis for estimated nucleated cell counts. Here immunoSEQ multiplex PCR was the method, and the copy in TCRdb shows in-frame clones only, minus some. V and J calls and clone size are copied from that table; D and trimming were computed from the DNA. Of about 120,000 clones in the sample, more than 75% were seen once. Germline-derived CDR1 and CDR2 are MNHEY and SMNVEV (reference sequence). The CDR3 has 15 residues. With 3 bases clipped from V and 4 bases from J, the junction kept 4 bases outside the gene matches.

The genes are TRBV27 and TRBJ2-7; TRBD2 aligns across 12 bases. The sequenced sample consisted of peripheral blood. The receptor was isolated from a man between 60 and 70 years old with COVID-19, enrolled during active disease. The CDR3 spells CASSLTSGRGYEQYF. CDR3 in DNA: TGTGCCAGCAGTTTGACTAGCGGGAGAGGGTACGAGCAGTACTTC.